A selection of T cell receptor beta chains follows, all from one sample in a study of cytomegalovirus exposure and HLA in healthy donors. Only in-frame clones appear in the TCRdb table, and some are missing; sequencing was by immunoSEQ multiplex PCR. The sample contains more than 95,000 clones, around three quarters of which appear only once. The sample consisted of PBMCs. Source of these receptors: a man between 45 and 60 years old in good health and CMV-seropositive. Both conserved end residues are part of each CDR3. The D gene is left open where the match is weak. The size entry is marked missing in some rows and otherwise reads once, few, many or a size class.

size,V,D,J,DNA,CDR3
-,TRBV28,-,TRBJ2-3,TGTGCCAGCAGCTACAGGGCCACTAGCACAGATACGCAGTATTTT,CASSYRATSTDTQYF
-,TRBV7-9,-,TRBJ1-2,TGTGCCAGCAGCCCGAGCGGGACTGACTATGGCTACACCTTC,CASSPSGTDYGYTF
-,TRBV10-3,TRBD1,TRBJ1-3,TGTGCCATCAGCCCCGGGACAGGGAGATCTGGAAACACCATATATTTT,CAISPGTGRSGNTIYF
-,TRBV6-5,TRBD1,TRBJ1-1,TGTGCCACCAGACAGGGGGCGAACACTGAAGCTTTCTTT,CATRQGANTEAFF
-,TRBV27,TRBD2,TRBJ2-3,TGTGCCAGCAGGGGACTAGCGGCGGGAGATACGCAGTATTTT,CASRGLAAGDTQYF
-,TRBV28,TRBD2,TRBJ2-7,TGTGCCAGCACCACGGGGGGAGGCGAGCAGTACTTC,CASTTGGGEQYF
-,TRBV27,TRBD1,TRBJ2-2,TGTGCCAGCAGTCCTGCACTCTTGACAGGGGTGGACACCGGGGAGCTGTTTTTT,CASSPALLTGVDTGELFF
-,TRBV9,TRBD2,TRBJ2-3,TGTGCCAGCAGCCCGAGATCCGGGACTAGCGGGACCACAGATACGCAGTATTTT,CASSPRSGTSGTTDTQYF
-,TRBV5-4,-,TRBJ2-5,TGTGCCAGCAGCTTGTTGCGGGGCATACAAGAGACCCAGTACTTC,CASSLLRGIQETQYF
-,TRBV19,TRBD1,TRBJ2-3,TGTGCCAGTAGAGCCTTGACAGGGGCAGATACGCAGTATTTT,CASRALTGADTQYF
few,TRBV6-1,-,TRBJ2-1,TGTGCCAGCCAAAACAGGGAATTCTCCTACAATGAGCAGTTCTTC,CASQNREFSYNEQFF
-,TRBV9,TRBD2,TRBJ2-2,TGTGCCAGCAGCGTAGGAGGTAGCGGGGTCACCGGGGAGCTGTTTTTT,CASSVGGSGVTGELFF
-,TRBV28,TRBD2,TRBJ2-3,TGTGCCAGCAGTTCCCCAAGTAGCGGGGCGGGCGATACGCAGTATTTT,CASSSPSSGAGDTQYF
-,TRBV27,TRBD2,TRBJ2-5,TGTGCCAGCAGTCGGACTAGCGGGAGGATCCAAGAGACCCAGTACTTC,CASSRTSGRIQETQYF
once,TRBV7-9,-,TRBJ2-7,TGTGCCAGCCGCCTTGGGGCTACCTACGAGCAGTACTTC,CASRLGATYEQYF
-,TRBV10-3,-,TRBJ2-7,TGTGCCATCAGTGAAGTGTGGGAGCACCAAAATTCCTACGAGCAGTACTTC,CAISEVWEHQNSYEQYF
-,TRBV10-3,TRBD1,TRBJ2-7,TGTGCCATCAGTGACAGGAGACAGGGAAGCTCCTACGAGCAGTACTTC,CAISDRRQGSSYEQYF
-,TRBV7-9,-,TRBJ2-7,TGTTCCAGCAGCCGCAGGGGGGACGAGCAGTACTTC,CSSSRRGDEQYF
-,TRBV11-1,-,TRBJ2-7,TGTGCCAGCAGCTTAGTATTGGACTCCTCTGCCGAGCAGTACTTC,CASSLVLDSSAEQYF
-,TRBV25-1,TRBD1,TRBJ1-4,TGTGCCAGCAGTGACGACAGGGGTAATGAAAAACTGTTTTTT,CASSDDRGNEKLFF
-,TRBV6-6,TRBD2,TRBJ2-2,TGTGCCAGCAGTTACCGGGACGGGGGGAACGGGGAGCTGTTTTTT,CASSYRDGGNGELFF
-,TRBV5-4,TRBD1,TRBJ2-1,TGTGCCAGCAGCCAGTGGGGACAGGGCTGGGATGAGCAGTTCTTC,CASSQWGQGWDEQFF
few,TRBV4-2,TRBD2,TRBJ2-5,TGTGCCAGCAGCCAAAAGACTAGCGGAGGGACCCAGTACTTC,CASSQKTSGGTQYF
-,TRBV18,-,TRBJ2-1,TGTGCCAGCTCACCGCCCTCAGGGTACAATGAGCAGTTCTTC,CASSPPSGYNEQFF
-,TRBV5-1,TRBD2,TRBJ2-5,TGCGCCAGCAGCCAGCGGGGGCCAGAGACCCAGTACTTC,CASSQRGPETQYF
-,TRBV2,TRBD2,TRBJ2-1,TGTGCCAGCAGTGCGACTAGCAACAATGAGCAGTTCTTC,CASSATSNNEQFF
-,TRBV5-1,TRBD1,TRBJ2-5,TGCGCCAGCAGCTCTGGACAGGACCAAGAGACCCAGTACTTC,CASSSGQDQETQYF
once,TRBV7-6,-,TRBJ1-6,TGTGCCAGCAGCTTACGGGGTCAGGATTCACCCCTCCACTTT,CASSLRGQDSPLHF
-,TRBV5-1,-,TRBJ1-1,TGCGCCAGCAGCTTGGGTAGTGGGGAGGAGACTGAAGCTTTCTTT,CASSLGSGEETEAFF
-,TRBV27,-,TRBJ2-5,TGTGCCAGCCCTGGAGGGGAGGGGGGAAAACCTCAAGAGACCCAGTACTTC,CASPGGEGGKPQETQYF
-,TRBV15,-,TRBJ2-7,TGTGCCACCAGCAGGGACACCTCCTACGAGCAGTACTTC,CATSRDTSYEQYF
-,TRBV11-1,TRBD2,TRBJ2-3,TGTGCCAGCAACCCCCGCGGGAGGGTAAGCACAGATACGCAGTATTTT,CASNPRGRVSTDTQYF
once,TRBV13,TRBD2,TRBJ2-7,TGTGCCAGCAGCTTATTTGCGGGAGGGACCCATCCGTTGTACGAGCAGTACTTC,CASSLFAGGTHPLYEQYF
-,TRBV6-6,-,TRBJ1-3,TGTGCCGGCCGGGAGAGCTCTGGAAACACCATATATTTT,CAGRESSGNTIYF
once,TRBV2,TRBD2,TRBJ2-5,TGTGCCAGCAGTGAACGCGCCGGGGGGGTCGGGGAGTACTTC,CASSERAGGVGEYF
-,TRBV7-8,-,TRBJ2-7,TGTGCCAGCAGCTCAATCCAGGGATTTTCCTACGAGCAGTACTTC,CASSSIQGFSYEQYF
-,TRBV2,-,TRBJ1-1,TGTGCCAGCAGGGACATTAACACTGAAGCTTTCTTT,CASRDINTEAFF
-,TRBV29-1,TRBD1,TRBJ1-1,TGCAGCGCCCGACAGGGGGCACGGAACACTGAAGCTTTCTTT,CSARQGARNTEAFF
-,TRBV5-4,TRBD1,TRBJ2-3,TGTGCCAGCAGCTTGGCAGACAGGGGGAGGGATACGCAGTATTTT,CASSLADRGRDTQYF
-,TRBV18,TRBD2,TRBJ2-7,TGTGCCAGCTCACCAAACCCAGAAAGTCCCCTTCCGGGACTAGCGACCCAGGCGGATTACGAGCAGTACTTC,CASSPNPESPLPGLATQADYEQYF
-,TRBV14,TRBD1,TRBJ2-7,TGTGCCAGCAGCCAAGAACAGGGGCCCGGGTCCTACGAGCAGTACTTC,CASSQEQGPGSYEQYF
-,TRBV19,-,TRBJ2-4,TGTGCCAGTAGTATGTCCCCTGGAGGTCAGTACTTC,CASSMSPGGQYF
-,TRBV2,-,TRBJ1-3,TGTGCCAGCAGTGAGACCAGAAACCAGGCTCCAGGGGATTTT,CASSETRNQAPGDF
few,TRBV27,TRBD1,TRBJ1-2,TGTGCCAGCAGATCGGGGGACAGGGTCTATGGCTACACCTTC,CASRSGDRVYGYTF
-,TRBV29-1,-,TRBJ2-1,TGCAGCGTACTATTACCGGGACTTATACTCAATGAGCAGTTCTTC,CSVLLPGLILNEQFF
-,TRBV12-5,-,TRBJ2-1,TGTGCTAGTGGTTTTGGATCCAGCGATGAGCAGTTCTTC,CASGFGSSDEQFF